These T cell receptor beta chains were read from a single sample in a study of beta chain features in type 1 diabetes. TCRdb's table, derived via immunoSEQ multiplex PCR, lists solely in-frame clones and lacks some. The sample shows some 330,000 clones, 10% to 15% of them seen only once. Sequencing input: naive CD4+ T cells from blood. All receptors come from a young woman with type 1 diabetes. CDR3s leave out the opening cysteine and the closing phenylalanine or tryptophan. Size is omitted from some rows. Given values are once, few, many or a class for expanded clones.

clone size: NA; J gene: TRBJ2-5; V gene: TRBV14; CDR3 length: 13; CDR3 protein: ASSQDWTGRETQY
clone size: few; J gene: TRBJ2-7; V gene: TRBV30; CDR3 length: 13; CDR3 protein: AWSVPVAGPMEQY
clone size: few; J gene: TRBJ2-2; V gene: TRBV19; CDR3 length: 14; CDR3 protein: ASSTLRQVNTGELF
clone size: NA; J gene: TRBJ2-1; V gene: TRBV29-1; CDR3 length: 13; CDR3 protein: SVLPGLAGVNEQF
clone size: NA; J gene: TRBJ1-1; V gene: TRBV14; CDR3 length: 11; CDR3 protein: ASSQEFGVRAF
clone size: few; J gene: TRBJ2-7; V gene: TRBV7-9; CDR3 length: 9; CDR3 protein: ASSSQDEQY
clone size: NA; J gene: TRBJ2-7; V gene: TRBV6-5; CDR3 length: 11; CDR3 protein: ASGSRGTYEQY
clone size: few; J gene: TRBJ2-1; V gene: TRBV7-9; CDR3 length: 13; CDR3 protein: ASSLGGTQNNEQF
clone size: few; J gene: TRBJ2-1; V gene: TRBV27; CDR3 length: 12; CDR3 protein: ASSTLKIGYEQF
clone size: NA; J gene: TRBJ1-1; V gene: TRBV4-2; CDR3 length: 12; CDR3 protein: ASSQVSRDTEAF
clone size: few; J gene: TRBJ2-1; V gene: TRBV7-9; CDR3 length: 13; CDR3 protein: ASSAIAGMNNEQF
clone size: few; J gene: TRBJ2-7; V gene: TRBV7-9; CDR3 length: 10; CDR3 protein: ASAGASGEQY
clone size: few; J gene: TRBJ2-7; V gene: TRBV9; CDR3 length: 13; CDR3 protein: ASSVGGTGAYEQY
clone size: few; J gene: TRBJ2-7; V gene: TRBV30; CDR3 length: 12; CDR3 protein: AGTSGSRSYEQY
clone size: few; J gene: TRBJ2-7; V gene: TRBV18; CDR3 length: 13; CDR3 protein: ASSPLTESSYEQY
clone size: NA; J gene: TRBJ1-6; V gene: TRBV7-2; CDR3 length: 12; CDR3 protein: ASSLEQGYSPLH
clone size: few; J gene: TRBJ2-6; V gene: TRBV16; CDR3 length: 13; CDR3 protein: ASSLTHAGANVLT
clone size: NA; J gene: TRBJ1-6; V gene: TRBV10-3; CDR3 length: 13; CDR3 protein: AIRDSGTAKSPLH
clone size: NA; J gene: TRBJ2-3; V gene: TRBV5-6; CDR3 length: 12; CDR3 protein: ASSLGTSTDTQY
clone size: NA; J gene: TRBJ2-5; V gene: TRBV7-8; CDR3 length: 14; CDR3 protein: ASSLVMVTPQETQY
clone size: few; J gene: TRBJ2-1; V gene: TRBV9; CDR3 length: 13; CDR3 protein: ASSGRLAGVNEQF
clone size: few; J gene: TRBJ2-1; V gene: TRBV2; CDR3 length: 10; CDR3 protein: AIRESANEQF
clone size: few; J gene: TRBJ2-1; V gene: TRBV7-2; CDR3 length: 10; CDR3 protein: ASSLPGNEQF
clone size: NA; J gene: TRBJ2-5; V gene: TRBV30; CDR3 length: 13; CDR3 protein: AWTSGTSGRETQY
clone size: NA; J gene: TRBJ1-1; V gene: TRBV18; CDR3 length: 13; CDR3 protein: ASSPRQSYNTEAF
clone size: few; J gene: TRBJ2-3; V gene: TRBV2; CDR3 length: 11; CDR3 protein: ASEDRSTDTQY
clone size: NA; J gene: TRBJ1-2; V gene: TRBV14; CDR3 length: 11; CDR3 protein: ASSRGINYGYT
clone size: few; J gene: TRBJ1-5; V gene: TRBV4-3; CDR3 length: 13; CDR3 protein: ASSQGTGVNQPQH
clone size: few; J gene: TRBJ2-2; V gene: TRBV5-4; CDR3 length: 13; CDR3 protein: ASSLAPTNTGELF
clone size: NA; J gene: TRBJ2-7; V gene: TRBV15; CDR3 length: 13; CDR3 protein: ATSRAGGPLHEQY
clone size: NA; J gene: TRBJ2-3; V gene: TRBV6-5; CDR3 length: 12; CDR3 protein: ASCPLAGERLQY